The 22 T cell receptor beta chains reported below all come from one sample, sequenced in a study of CD8+ T cells in alopecia areata. RNA extraction was followed by reverse transcription into cDNA, which acted as the sequencing template. Data came from immunoSEQ multiplex PCR; TCRdb stores just in-frame clones and leaves some out. The sample yields some 180,000 clones, around 63% seen once. The specimen comprised CD4+ T cells sorted from blood, sampled at week 0. The receptors shown here come from a human donor with alopecia areata.

V and J are TRBV4-3 and TRBJ2-2; D unresolved. The V end lost 4 bases, the J end lost 8 bases, and 8 bases lay between the germline ends. From germline, CDR1 is LGHNA and CDR2 YSLEER. This CDR3 comprises 12 residues. CDR3 amino acids: CASSLSLGELFF. CDR3 in DNA: TGCGCCAGCAGCCTCAGCCTAGGGGAGCTGTTTTTT.

V and J are TRBV15 and TRBJ2-3, with D perhaps TRBD2 (6 bases). V was trimmed by 2 bases and J by 3 bases, leaving 18 bases between them. The CDR3 extends over 17 amino acids. Germline V gene sequence: CDR1 LNHNV, CDR2 YYDKDF (reference sequence). CDR3 region: CATSRTQGGGLTDTQYF. CDR3 sequence (DNA): TGTGCCACCAGCAGAACGCAGGGAGGTGGTTTAACAGATACGCAGTATTTT.

V gene TRBV5-1 combines with J gene TRBJ2-3; D may correspond to TRBD1 or TRBD2 (6 bases each). Germline V lookup: CDR1 SGHRS, CDR2 YFSETQ. V shed 4 bases and J shed 2 bases, with 11 bases lying between them. The CDR3 is 14 residues long. DNA for the CDR3: TGCGCCAGCAGCCGGGGGCACTCCACAGATACGCAGTATTTT. It is translated as CASSRGHSTDTQYF.

CDR3 sequence: CASSEQVRNEQFF. CDR3 DNA sequence: TGCGCCAGCAGTGAGCAAGTGCGCAATGAGCAGTTCTTC. The rearrangement joins TRBV10-2 to TRBJ2-1; D not certain. V was shortened by 2 bases and J by 6 bases, with 8 bases between the two germline ends. CDR3 length equals 13 residues. Germline V CDR1 and CDR2: WSHSY, SAAADI.

The J gene is TRBJ1-2, the V gene TRBV30; D not resolved. Trimming left V 1 base short and J 3 bases short, with 15 bases between. The CDR3 is 15 amino acids. Germline values: CDR1 GTSNPN, CDR2 SVGIG (reference sequence). DNA for the CDR3: TGTGCCTGGAGTGACGGATACGTCGGGGACTATGGCTACACCTTC. It is translated as CAWSDGYVGDYGYTF.

This clone was observed a few times. The V and J genes are TRBV4-1 and TRBJ2-7; a possible D gene is TRBD1 (5 bases). V was trimmed by 5 bases and J by 0 bases, leaving 11 bases between them. The CDR3 is 14 amino acids. The V gene's germline CDR1 is MGHRA and CDR2 YSYEKL. CDR3 residues: CASSYRGASYEQYF. For the CDR3, the DNA is TGCGCCAGCAGCTACCGTGGGGCCTCCTACGAGCAGTACTTC.

The chain has TRBV29-1 and TRBJ2-7; 9 nucleotides line up with TRBD1. CDR3 length: 13 residues. CDR1 and CDR2 (germline): SQVTM, ANQGSEA. With V trimmed by 3 bases and J by 5 bases, 5 bases remained unmatched. CDR3 protein: CSVDGTGNHEQYF. The CDR3 nucleotides are TGCAGCGTTGACGGGACAGGGAACCACGAGCAGTACTTC.

This clone has only one observation. Other DNA variants within this sample encode the same CDR3. This chain joins TRBV30 and TRBJ1-1; weak D call: TRBD1 (5 bases). This CDR3 is built from 13 residues. Germline CDR1 is GTSNPN and CDR2 is SVGIG (reference sequence). Deletions cut 0 bases from V and 5 bases from J, with 10 bases between. In DNA form, the CDR3 reads TGTGCCTGGAGTGTACTACGGGGGACTGAAGCTTTCTTT. This codes for CAWSVLRGTEAFF.

The chain combines TRBV5-1 with TRBJ2-2; no definite D call. The CDR3 runs 15 residues. The germline V gene encodes CDR1 SGHRS and CDR2 YFSETQ. Trimming removed 1 base from V and 3 bases from J, with 10 bases in between. In DNA form, the CDR3 reads TGCGCCAGCAGCTTGTCAAGAGGTGACACCGGGGAGCTGTTTTTT. Translated, it gives CASSLSRGDTGELFF.

This clone was detected once. The rearrangement links TRBV30 to TRBJ1-2; no clear D. Germline CDR1 GTSNPN, CDR2 SVGIG (reference sequence). The CDR3 has 13 residues. Between the trimmed V and J ends, which lost 4 bases and 4 bases, there was a span of 13 bases. In DNA, the CDR3 is TGTGCCTGGAATGGGGAAAATTTCTATGGCTACACCTTC. Translation gives CAWNGENFYGYTF.

This clone was detected a few times. The rearrangement joins TRBV27 to TRBJ2-7; perhaps TRBD1 as D (5 bases). The CDR3 has 11 amino acids. The V gene lost 6 bases and the J gene lost 7 bases, with 10 bases spanning the gap. Germline V gives CDR1 MNHEY, CDR2 SMNVEV (reference sequence). The CDR3 here is CASSYNREQYF. CDR3 coding DNA: TGTGCCAGCAGCTACAACAGGGAGCAGTACTTC.

The chain carries TRBV4-1 and TRBJ1-1; the D is unclear. V lost 0 bases and J lost 5, with 7 bases in between. CDR3 length: 13 residues. Germline V gene data show CDR1 as MGHRA and CDR2 as YSYEKL. DNA for the CDR3: TGCGCCAGCAGCCAAGATCGTGGGACTGAAGCTTTCTTT. Translating it yields CASSQDRGTEAFF.

This chain uses TRBV2 with TRBJ1-2; D gene ambiguous. Germline values: CDR1 SNHLY, CDR2 FYNNEI. V was shortened by 4 bases and J by 3 bases, with 9 bases between the two germline ends. The CDR3 runs 13 residues. The CDR3 nucleotides read TGTGCCAGCAGTGCCCAGGTCGACTATGGCTACACCTTC. Its protein product is CASSAQVDYGYTF.

V is TRBV18 and J is TRBJ2-5; D might be TRBD1 (5 bases). V was pared by 2 bases and J by 5 bases, with 9 bases between. CDR1 is KGHSH and CDR2 is LQKENI in the germline V gene. The CDR3 spans 13 residues. For the CDR3, the DNA is TGTGCCAGCTCACCAGGGGCCCGGGAGACCCAGTACTTC. Encoded protein: CASSPGARETQYF.

In this sample, this clone turned up many times. The genes are TRBV7-9 and TRBJ2-3; D perhaps matches TRBD2 (6 bases). The germline V gene has CDR1 SEHNR and CDR2 FQNEAQ (reference sequence). Trimming pared 5 bases from V and 4 bases from J, leaving 19 bases between. The CDR3 consists of 16 residues. The CDR3 here is CASSPAGRSGADTQYF. The CDR3 DNA sequence: TGTGCCAGCAGCCCCGCGGGCCGGTCGGGGGCAGATACGCAGTATTTT. Based on the CDR3 plus reference TRBV7-9 and TRBJ2-3, the full variable domain is DTGVSQNPRHKITKRGQNVTFRCDPISEHNRLYWYRQTLGQGPEFLTYFQNEAQLEKSRLLSDRFSAERPKGSFSTLEIQRTEQGDSAMYLCASSPAGRSGADTQYFGPGTRLTVL.

This clone has more than one count but fewer than ten. This rearrangement joins TRBV4-3 to TRBJ1-2, with 7 bases lining up with TRBD1. J gave up 4 bases and V 4 bases, and 9 bases lay outside the gene matches. This CDR3 has 15 amino acids. CDR1 is LGHNA, CDR2 YSLEER, per germline. CDR3 residues: CASSRNRDSSYGYTF. CDR3 nucleotide sequence: TGCGCCAGCAGCCGAAACCGGGACAGCTCCTATGGCTACACCTTC.

This rearrangement joins TRBV30 to TRBJ1-5, with D unclear. Germline V gene lookup returns CDR1 GTSNPN and CDR2 SVGIG (reference sequence). V lost 0 bases, J lost 3 bases, and 9 bases lay in between. The CDR3 contains 14 residues. The CDR3 DNA sequence: TGTGCCTGGAGTGTCATAGGAATCAATCAGCCCCAGCATTTT. Its protein is CAWSVIGINQPQHF. The entire variable domain, with the rest obtained from reference TRBV30 and TRBJ1-5, is as follows: SQTIHQWPATLVQPVGSPLSLECTVEGTSNPNLYWYRQAAGRGLQLLFYSVGIGQISSEVPQNLSASRPQDRQFILSSKKLLLSDSGFYLCAWSVIGINQPQHFGDGTRLSIL.

This clone turned up a few times. J is TRBJ1-5 and V is TRBV7-2; 8 nucleotides agree with TRBD1. CDR3 length equals 13 residues. The J segment lost 7 bases and the V segment lost 5 bases, leaving 4 bases of the junction unmatched. Per germline, CDR1 SGHTA and CDR2 FQGNSA. The CDR3 region is CASSVRGQQPQHF. For the CDR3, the DNA is TGTGCCAGCAGCGTCAGGGGGCAACAGCCCCAGCATTTT. The variable domain in full, with the rest retrieved from reference TRBV7-2 and TRBJ1-5, is GAGVSQSPSNKVTEKGKDVELRCDPISGHTALYWYRQSLGQGLEFLIYFQGNSAPDKSGLPSDRFSAERTGGSVSTLTIQRTQQEDSAVYLCASSVRGQQPQHFGDGTRLSIL.

The chain recombines TRBV19 with TRBJ1-5, with 8 nucleotides matching TRBD1. Looked up from germline, CDR1 is LNHDA and CDR2 is SQIVND (reference sequence). The ends lost 4 bases at V and 1 base at J; junction bases unmatched: 0. The CDR3 spans 14 residues. The CDR3 DNA is TGTGCCAGTAGTAGACAGGGGAGCAATCAGCCCCAGCATTTT. It encodes CASSRQGSNQPQHF.

The CDR3 sequence: CSVIGALDTGELFF. CDR3 nucleotide sequence: TGCAGCGTTATCGGGGCGCTCGACACCGGGGAGCTGTTTTTT. The chain has TRBV29-1 and TRBJ2-2, with D possibly being TRBD1 or TRBD2 (5 bases each). Trimming pared 5 bases from V and 3 bases from J, leaving 13 bases between. CDR3 length: 14 amino acids. CDR1 SQVTM and CDR2 ANQGSEA come from the germline V gene.

The chain recombines TRBV7-9 with TRBJ1-6, with unresolved D. The germline CDR1 and CDR2 sequences are SEHNR and FQNEAQ (reference sequence). V lost 3 bases and J lost 6, with 9 bases in between. The CDR3 has 14 amino acids. CDR3 residues: CASSLETANSPLHF. The CDR3 nucleotides read TGTGCCAGCAGCTTGGAGACGGCTAATTCACCCCTCCACTTT.

The genes are TRBV29-1 and TRBJ1-1, with 9 bases identical to TRBD1. V trimming: 0 bases; J trimming: 10 bases; junction bases outside the gene matches: 6. From germline, CDR1 is SQVTM and CDR2 ANQGSEA. The CDR3 loop spans 13 amino acids. The CDR3 loop is CSVEDQTGGGAFF. The CDR3 DNA reads as TGCAGCGTTGAAGACCAGACAGGGGGAGGAGCTTTCTTT.